These T cell receptor beta chains were read from a single sample in a study of cytomegalovirus exposure and HLA in healthy donors. Sequencing was performed with immunoSEQ multiplex PCR; in TCRdb, only in-frame clones are kept and a portion is missing. Here the sample spans 65,000 to 75,000 clones, 94% being singletons. The source material was PBMCs. All receptors come from a man in his late teens or twenties in good health and CMV-seropositive. The conserved cysteine and the conserved F or W are not part of the CDR3 here. Each record gives: CDR3 protein, V gene, J gene.

ASSIAGTGGSGANVLT	TRBV2	TRBJ2-6
ASRLGRVNQPQH	TRBV6-5	TRBJ1-5
ASSLSGKRETQY	TRBV14	TRBJ2-5
ASSSRTSGISTDTQY	TRBV5-5	TRBJ2-3
ASTTDGGVYEQY	TRBV28	TRBJ2-7
ASSFRGRAFEQF	TRBV5-1	TRBJ2-1
ASSFLQGLSYNEQF	TRBV7-9	TRBJ2-1
SVGTDSNQPQH	TRBV29-1	TRBJ1-5
ASSLEGFLGNTEAF	TRBV5-1	TRBJ1-1
ASSVSGTTIYEQY	TRBV9	TRBJ2-7
ASRKQMISGANVLT	TRBV5-5	TRBJ2-6
ASSSPGQGPYEQY	TRBV28	TRBJ2-7
ASSSPGTDQPQH	TRBV28	TRBJ1-5
ASSVGVANGEQF	TRBV9	TRBJ2-1
ATSRESSGSNEQF	TRBV15	TRBJ2-1
ASSVLAENNEQF	TRBV6-4	TRBJ2-1
ASSPLPGGTDTQY	TRBV4-2	TRBJ2-3
ASSQDDYGYT	TRBV14	TRBJ1-2
AWSVVGGPTQY	TRBV30	TRBJ2-3
ASSLGLAGGSEQF	TRBV5-1	TRBJ2-1
ASSATSGRRHEQF	TRBV5-4	TRBJ2-1
ASSPRQGFNYGYT	TRBV11-3	TRBJ1-2